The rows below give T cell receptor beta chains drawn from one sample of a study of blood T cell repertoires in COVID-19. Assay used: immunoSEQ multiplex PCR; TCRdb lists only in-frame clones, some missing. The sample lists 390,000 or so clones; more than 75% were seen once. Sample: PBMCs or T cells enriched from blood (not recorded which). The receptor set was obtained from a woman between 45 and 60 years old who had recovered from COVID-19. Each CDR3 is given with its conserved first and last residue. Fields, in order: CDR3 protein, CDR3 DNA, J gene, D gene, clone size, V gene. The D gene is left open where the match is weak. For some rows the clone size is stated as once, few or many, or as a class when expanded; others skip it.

CASSQGTDHEKLFF	TGTGCCAGCAGCCAAGGGACAGATCATGAAAAACTGTTTTTT	TRBJ1-4	TRBD1	NA	TRBV5-8
CASSSGGVAMGEKLFF	TGCGCCAGCAGCTCCGGCGGGGTGGCAATGGGGGAAAAACTGTTTTTT	TRBJ1-4	NA	NA	TRBV5-1
CASAGTVNSPLHF	TGTGCCAGCGCCGGGACAGTTAATTCACCCCTCCACTTT	TRBJ1-6	TRBD1	NA	TRBV6-4
CASSVVGTGQNTEAFF	TGTGCCAGCAGCGTAGTCGGGACAGGGCAAAACACTGAAGCTTTCTTT	TRBJ1-1	TRBD1	NA	TRBV9
CASSYGADQPQHF	TGTGCCAGCAGTTACGGTGCGGATCAGCCCCAGCATTTT	TRBJ1-5	NA	NA	TRBV6-2/TRBV6-3
CAISESETATEAFF	TGTGCCATCAGTGAGTCGGAAACAGCCACTGAAGCTTTCTTT	TRBJ1-1	NA	NA	TRBV10-3
CASSLVRGPMNTGELFF	TGCGCCAGCAGCTTGGTTAGGGGGCCAATGAACACCGGGGAGCTGTTTTTT	TRBJ2-2	TRBD1	NA	TRBV5-1
CATSDSYYGYTF	TGTGCCACCAGTGATTCCTACTATGGCTACACCTTC	TRBJ1-2	NA	NA	TRBV24-1
CASSWGTGGIGNQPQHF	TGTGCCAGCAGTTGGGGGACAGGGGGCATCGGCAATCAGCCCCAGCATTTT	TRBJ1-5	TRBD1	NA	TRBV5-4
CASRQGVIEAFF	TGTGCCAGCAGGCAGGGTGTCATTGAAGCTTTCTTT	TRBJ1-1	NA	NA	TRBV7-9
CAWSAGGSYNSPLHF	TGTGCCTGGAGCGCAGGGGGCTCCTATAATTCACCCCTCCACTTT	TRBJ1-6	TRBD1	NA	TRBV30
CASSYGGRWRNQPQHF	TGTGCCAGCAGTTACGGGGGCAGATGGAGAAATCAGCCCCAGCATTTT	TRBJ1-5	NA	few	TRBV6-2/TRBV6-3
CASRRQGPNYEQYF	TGTGCCAGCAGAAGACAGGGGCCGAACTACGAGCAGTACTTC	TRBJ2-7	TRBD1	NA	TRBV5-6
CASSQLQGAAFF	TGCGCCAGCAGCCAACTACAGGGGGCGGCTTTCTTT	TRBJ1-1	TRBD1	NA	TRBV4-1
CASSSGQGWEQYF	TGTGCCAGCAGCTCGGGACAGGGCTGGGAGCAGTACTTC	TRBJ2-7	TRBD1	NA	TRBV11-2
CASRTSGGLNEQFF	TGTGCCAGCAGGACTAGCGGGGGTTTAAATGAGCAGTTCTTC	TRBJ2-1	TRBD2	once	TRBV2
CASSQDQGVDYGYTF	TGTGCCAGCAGCCAAGATCAAGGGGTCGACTATGGCTACACCTTC	TRBJ1-2	NA	few	TRBV4-2
CAWRRQGGLNSPLHF	TGTGCCTGGCGGCGGCAGGGAGGGTTGAATTCACCCCTCCACTTT	TRBJ1-6	NA	NA	TRBV30
CASSFLGTTLNSGNTIYF	TGCGCCAGCAGCTTTCTAGGTACCACACTAAACTCTGGAAACACCATATATTTT	TRBJ1-3	NA	NA	TRBV5-1
CASSFSGTGFYGYTF	TGTGCCAGCAGTTTCTCCGGGACAGGGTTTTATGGCTACACCTTC	TRBJ1-2	TRBD1	once	TRBV28
CASSPEGISGNTIYF	TGTGCCAGCTCACCAGAGGGAATCTCTGGAAACACCATATATTTT	TRBJ1-3	NA	NA	TRBV18
CAISDPSNYGYTF	TGTGCCATCAGTGATCCTTCTAACTATGGCTACACCTTC	TRBJ1-2	NA	NA	TRBV10-3
CASSYTWEAPLHF	TGTGCCAGCAGTTACACGTGGGAGGCGCCCCTCCACTTT	TRBJ1-6	NA	NA	TRBV6-5
CASSYTSGRAQGYTF	TGTGCCAGCAGTTACACTTCGGGCAGGGCCCAGGGCTACACCTTC	TRBJ1-2	NA	few	TRBV6-5
CSGGGVNTEAFF	TGCAGCGGTGGGGGGGTGAACACTGAAGCTTTCTTT	TRBJ1-1	NA	NA	TRBV29-1
CASSLDLGAEQYF	TGTGCCAGCAGCTTAGATTTGGGGGCCGAGCAGTACTTC	TRBJ2-7	NA	few	TRBV11-2
CAISPGQANTGELFF	TGTGCCATCAGCCCGGGACAGGCGAACACCGGGGAGCTGTTTTTT	TRBJ2-2	TRBD1	NA	TRBV10-3
CASSLAGGPGFYNEQFF	TGTGCCAGCAGTTTAGCGGGGGGGCCCGGATTCTACAATGAGCAGTTCTTC	TRBJ2-1	TRBD2	NA	TRBV28
CASSIGLLNTEAFF	TGTGCCAGTAGTATTGGGCTACTGAACACTGAAGCTTTCTTT	TRBJ1-1	NA	NA	TRBV19